The rows below give T cell receptor beta chains drawn from one sample of a study of CD4 T cells in relation to SARS-CoV-2 and coronaviruses. No antigen has been identified for these receptors. The protocol was immunoSEQ multiplex PCR, while the TCRdb copy is restricted to in-frame clones and leaves out a portion. The sample yields 20,000 to 25,000 clones, approximately 82% seen once. The sequenced sample was CD4+ T cells from PBMCs, cultured in vitro. All receptors come from a human donor in good health. Both conserved end residues are trimmed from each CDR3. Rows give clone size only sometimes, using once, few, many, or a class for an expanded clone.

j_call v_call clone_size cdr3_aa
TRBJ2-1 TRBV5-1 few ASSLEGRHYNEQF
TRBJ1-4 TRBV7-8 NA ASSLFPTGQGNEKLF
TRBJ1-6 TRBV30 few AWWGGGGSPLH
TRBJ2-2 TRBV6-5 NA ASSPRRAGTGELF
TRBJ2-7 TRBV12-5 NA ASGPRTATFYEQY
TRBJ2-6 TRBV6-5 NA ASRRTGGGANVLT
TRBJ2-1 TRBV24-1 NA ATSRTGLGEQF
TRBJ2-3 TRBV7-2 NA ASSLAGGRDTQY
TRBJ2-1 TRBV4-1 NA ASSQGLRNGEQF
TRBJ2-1 TRBV3-1/TRBV3-2 NA ASSHSGTSGRKGEQF
TRBJ1-6 TRBV19 NA ASSWTGDNSPLH
TRBJ2-3 TRBV28 NA ASTPRGFVVDTQY
TRBJ2-2 TRBV7-3 few ASSLQGTNTGELF
TRBJ2-7 TRBV2 NA ASSGEPYEQY
TRBJ2-2 TRBV29-1 few SVGGRTGELF
TRBJ1-2 TRBV6-1 NA ASSEGLTANYGYT
TRBJ2-2 TRBV2 once ASSELWGETGELF
TRBJ2-7 TRBV11-2 few ASSPGGGLAYEQY
TRBJ2-4 TRBV30 NA AWSVDLNIQY
TRBJ1-2 TRBV7-9 few ASSLGGTTGGYT
TRBJ1-5 TRBV6-1 few ASSEQSAFGQPQH
TRBJ2-2 TRBV19 once ASSIGLGANTGELF
TRBJ2-2 TRBV6-5 NA ATGLFSSGTGELF
TRBJ1-2 TRBV10-3 NA AISESTGPANYGYT
TRBJ2-1 TRBV5-1 once ASSLGQASNNEQF
TRBJ2-1 TRBV3-1/TRBV3-2 NA ASRHGTRTNEQF
TRBJ1-6 TRBV6-1 once ASSERSLGTPLH
TRBJ1-5 TRBV7-2 once ASSLGQVGLNQPQH
TRBJ1-1 TRBV10-3 NA AISGQTMNTEAF
TRBJ2-2 TRBV3-1/TRBV3-2 NA ASRRDRERSGELF
TRBJ2-1 TRBV7-6 NA ASSLTGQGFWNEQF
TRBJ1-3 TRBV9 NA ASSVGQGENTIY
TRBJ2-3 TRBV20-1 once SASGGADTQY
TRBJ2-4 TRBV2 NA ASSEPGNRAKNIQY
TRBJ1-6 TRBV5-1 once ASSLIGQVNSPLH
TRBJ2-7 TRBV6-2/TRBV6-3 NA ASSPTRTRPYEQY
TRBJ2-7 TRBV30 NA AWSVWGQGASYEQY
TRBJ2-2 TRBV7-3 NA ASSYNKNTGELF
TRBJ2-3 TRBV19 NA ASSIGFLTGVRTDTQY
TRBJ2-5 TRBV18 NA ASSPRDSEGETQY